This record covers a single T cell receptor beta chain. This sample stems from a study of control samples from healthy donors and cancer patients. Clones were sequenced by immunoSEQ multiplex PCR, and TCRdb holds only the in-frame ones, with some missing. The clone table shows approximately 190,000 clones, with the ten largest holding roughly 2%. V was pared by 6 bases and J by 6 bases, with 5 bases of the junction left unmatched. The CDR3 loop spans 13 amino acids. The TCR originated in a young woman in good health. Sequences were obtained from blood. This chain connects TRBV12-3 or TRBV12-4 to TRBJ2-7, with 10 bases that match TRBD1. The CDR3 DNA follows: TGTGCCAGCAGATGGGACAGGGGCACCGAGCAGTACTTC. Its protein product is CASRWDRGTEQYF.